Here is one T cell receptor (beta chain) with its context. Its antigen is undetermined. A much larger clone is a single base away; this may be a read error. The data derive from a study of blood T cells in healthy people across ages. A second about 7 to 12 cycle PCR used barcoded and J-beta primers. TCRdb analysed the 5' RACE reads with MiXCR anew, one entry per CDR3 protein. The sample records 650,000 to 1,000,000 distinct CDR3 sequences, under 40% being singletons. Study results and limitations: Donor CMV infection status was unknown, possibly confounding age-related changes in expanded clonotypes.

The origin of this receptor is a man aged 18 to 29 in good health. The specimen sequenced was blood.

CDR3 in amino acids: CASSWDDRGKETQYF. In DNA form, the CDR3 reads TGTGCCAGCAGTTGGGACGACCGGGGTAAAGAGACCCAGTACTTC. The rearrangement links TRBV6-6 to TRBJ2-5; D assignment may be TRBD1 or TRBD2 (5 bases each). The V gene lost 4 bases and the J gene lost 3 bases, with 15 bases spanning the gap. Germline V gene lookup returns CDR1 MNHNY and CDR2 SVGAGI (reference sequence). CDR3 length: 15 amino acids.